The entry that follows covers one T cell receptor beta chain sequence. Its antigen is unidentified. Using immunoSEQ multiplex PCR, the repertoire was profiled, and TCRdb retains in-frame clones only, with some absent. This sample has some 100,000 clones, with about 91% found just once. This sample was taken from a study of siplizumab effects on memory and regulatory T cells. The study's findings and limits: Treatment with siplizumab left mappable alloreactive CD4+ clones averaging roughly 70% Treg-derived, compared with 26.9% in controls.

Deletions cut 2 bases from V and 4 bases from J, with 14 bases between. CDR1 and CDR2 (germline): SGHTA, FQGNSA. The CDR3 is 15 amino acids. Sequencing was done on a sample of CD4+ T cells sorted from blood. The J gene is TRBJ2-5, the V gene TRBV7-2; D remains ambiguous. The TCR originated in a human donor in good health. Some clones in this sample may be carry-over from other donors' samples. DNA of the CDR3: TGTGCCAGCAGCTTATCTGCCTTGAGAGCAGAGACCCAGTACTTC. This codes for CASSLSALRAETQYF.